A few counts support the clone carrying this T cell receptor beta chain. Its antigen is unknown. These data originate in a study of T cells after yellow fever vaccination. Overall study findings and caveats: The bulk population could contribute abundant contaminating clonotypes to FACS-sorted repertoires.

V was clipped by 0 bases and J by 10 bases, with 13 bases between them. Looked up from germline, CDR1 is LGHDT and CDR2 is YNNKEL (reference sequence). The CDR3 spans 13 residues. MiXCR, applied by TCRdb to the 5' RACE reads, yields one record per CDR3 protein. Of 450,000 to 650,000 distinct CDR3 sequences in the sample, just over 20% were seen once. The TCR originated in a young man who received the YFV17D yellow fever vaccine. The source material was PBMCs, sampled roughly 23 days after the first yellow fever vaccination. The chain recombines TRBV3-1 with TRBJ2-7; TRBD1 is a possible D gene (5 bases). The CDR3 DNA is TGTGCCAGCAGCCAAGAGGGGCAGGTAGTCCAGTACTTC. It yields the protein CASSQEGQVVQYF.